Presented here are 18 T cell receptor beta chains from one specimen sequenced in a study of cytomegalovirus exposure and HLA in healthy donors. Assay: immunoSEQ multiplex PCR; the TCRdb copy retains only in-frame clones and omits some. Altogether 130,000 or so clones are present, over 85% being singletons, with the ten largest covering 3% to 4%. Sample: PBMCs. The receptors were sampled from a man aged 25 to 40 in good health and CMV-seronegative.

The count of this clone is one. The chain carries TRBV4-3 and TRBJ2-7, with TRBD2 matching over 8 bases. Germline loops: CDR1 LGHNA, CDR2 YSLEER. V lost 0 bases, J lost 0 bases, and 4 bases stayed unmatched. The length of the CDR3 is 16 residues. CDR3 coding DNA: TGCGCCAGCAGCCAAGATCGGCGGGGGGCCTCCTACGAGCAGTACTTC. Encoded protein: CASSQDRRGASYEQYF.

CDR3 nucleotides: TGTGCCAGCAGCCTTACGAGGTACAATGAGCAGTTCTTC. It is translated as CASSLTRYNEQFF. This chain connects TRBV6-5 to TRBJ2-1; D gene uncertain. V shed 6 bases and J shed 4 bases, with 10 bases lying between them. Germline V gene sequence: CDR1 MNHEY, CDR2 SVGAGI. The CDR3 has 13 amino acids.

The J gene is TRBJ1-2, the V gene TRBV6-5; 7 bases map to TRBD1. The germline V gene has CDR1 MNHEY and CDR2 SVGAGI. V lost 4 bases and J lost 6; bases outside the gene matches: 8. The CDR3 contains 14 residues. CDR3 bases: TGTGCCAGCAGTTTGACAGGGAGTGGCGATGGCTACACCTTC. This translates into CASSLTGSGDGYTF.

The J gene is TRBJ2-3, the V gene TRBV5-1; 11 bases are a match to TRBD2. J lost 0 bases, V lost 0 bases, and 9 bases had no gene match. The CDR3 has 19 residues. Germline CDR1 reads SGHRS; CDR2 reads YFSETQ. Written as DNA, the CDR3 is TGCGCCAGCAGCTTGGCGGTACTAGCGGGGGTTTATAGCACAGATACGCAGTATTTT. The encoded protein is CASSLAVLAGVYSTDTQYF.

The chain couples TRBV11-2 to TRBJ1-1; D call uncertain. Germline V gene sequence: CDR1 SGHAT, CDR2 FQNNGV. The CDR3 is 14 residues long. The germline V and J ends were trimmed by 6 bases and 5 bases, with 16 bases remaining between them. CDR3 sequence (DNA): TGTGCCAGCAGATCGAAGAGGGCGAGGACTGAAGCTTTCTTT. It is translated as CASRSKRARTEAFF.

The genes are TRBV27 and TRBJ2-1; D perhaps matches TRBD1 (6 bases). V lost 7 bases and J lost 5, with 12 bases in between. CDR3 length equals 13 residues. Looked up from germline, CDR1 is MNHEY and CDR2 is SMNVEV (reference sequence). DNA of the CDR3: TGTGCCAGCAAATTCGGGACACACAATGAGCAGTTCTTC. This encodes CASKFGTHNEQFF.

J is TRBJ1-5 and V is TRBV18; perhaps TRBD1 as D (6 bases). Germline V lookup: CDR1 KGHSH, CDR2 LQKENI. CDR3 size: 15 residues. The germline V and J ends were trimmed by 4 bases and 4 bases, with 14 bases remaining between them. The CDR3 nucleotides are TGTGCCAGCTCACGGGGGGGGGCGAGTAATCAGCCCCAGCATTTT. This encodes CASSRGGASNQPQHF.

V is TRBV5-1 and J is TRBJ1-5; 8 nucleotides agree with TRBD1. With 9 bases clipped from V and 0 bases from J, the junction kept 17 bases outside the gene matches. The CDR3 runs to 18 residues. Germline loops: CDR1 SGHRS, CDR2 YFSETQ. The CDR3 sequence: CAIPRFLGQAYSNQPQHF. CDR3 coding DNA: TGCGCCATCCCACGATTTTTGGGACAGGCTTATAGCAATCAGCCCCAGCATTTT.

This clone was observed a few times. The chain combines TRBV14 with TRBJ2-2; tentatively, D is TRBD1 (6 bases). V was shortened by 6 bases and J by 0 bases, with 11 bases between the two germline ends. CDR3 length: 15 amino acids. The germline V gene encodes CDR1 SGHDN and CDR2 FVKESK. In nucleotides, the CDR3 is TGTGCCAGCAGGCCGACAGGCGCGAACACCGGGGAGCTGTTTTTT. Encoded protein: CASRPTGANTGELFF.

The rearrangement links TRBV11-2 to TRBJ2-5; 9 positions agree with TRBD1. This CDR3 contains 17 residues. V trimming: 4 bases; J trimming: 1 base; junction bases outside the gene matches: 10. Germline V gene sequence: CDR1 SGHAT, CDR2 FQNNGV. The CDR3 here is CASSSPEDRGSQETQYF. For the CDR3, the DNA is TGTGCCAGCAGCTCACCCGAGGACAGGGGATCCCAAGAGACCCAGTACTTC.

The genes are TRBV7-2 and TRBJ2-1; D call uncertain. CDR3 length: 15 residues. Germline-derived CDR1 and CDR2 are SGHTA and FQGNSA. The V end lost 7 bases, the J end lost 4 bases, and 17 bases lay between the germline ends. In DNA form, the CDR3 reads TGTGCCAGCACCTTCGGCCGCGGCGGATACAATGAGCAGTTCTTC. This translates into CASTFGRGGYNEQFF.

This clone has only a few counts. CDR3 protein: CASSFGQGHGYTF. The CDR3 nucleotides are TGTGCCAGCAGCTTTGGACAGGGCCATGGCTACACCTTC. This chain connects TRBV7-9 to TRBJ1-2; TRBD1 matches 8 bases. The CDR3 totals 13 residues. Germline-derived CDR1 and CDR2 are SEHNR and FQNEAQ (reference sequence). The V and J ends lost 3 bases and 6 bases, in that order; junction bases with no gene match: 3.

This clone has only one observation. The V and J genes are TRBV5-4 and TRBJ1-2; no reliable D call. The V end was cut by 4 bases, the J end by 5 bases, with 21 bases between. The germline CDR1 and CDR2 sequences are SGHNT and YYREEE (reference sequence). This CDR3 contains 16 residues. In DNA, the CDR3 is TGTGCCAGCAGCCTGATGTTTCAAACAGCCGAATATGGCTACACCTTC. Its protein is CASSLMFQTAEYGYTF.

This clone was seen a single time. V is TRBV6-1 and J is TRBJ2-3, with 12 positions matching TRBD2. The CDR3 extends over 15 amino acids. V lost 4 bases and J lost 4; bases outside the gene matches: 3. The germline V gene has CDR1 MNHNS and CDR2 SASEGT. The DNA of the CDR3 is TGTGCCAGCAGTGCGGCTAGCGGGGGGGCAGATACGCAGTATTTT. It yields the protein CASSAASGGADTQYF.

The chain links TRBV27 to TRBJ2-1; tentative D call: TRBD2 (6 bases). V was pared by 6 bases and J by 7 bases, with 16 bases between. CDR1 and CDR2 (germline): MNHEY, SMNVEV (reference sequence). The CDR3 contains 14 residues. Here the CDR3 DNA reads TGTGCCAGCAGCAAAAAGGGAGGTTGGAATGAGCAGTTCTTC. Protein: CASSKKGGWNEQFF.

CDR3 loop: CASSQGFSEAFF. CDR3 nucleotides: TGTGCCAGCAGCCAGGGGTTTTCTGAAGCTTTCTTT. The chain carries TRBV5-4 and TRBJ1-1; the D gene is possibly TRBD1 (6 bases). Per germline, CDR1 SGHNT and CDR2 YYREEE (reference sequence). V was pared by 4 bases and J by 6 bases, with 10 bases between. This CDR3 contains 12 residues.

This clone showed up just once. The chain's CDR3 is CASRPRVPNTEAFF. In DNA form, the CDR3 reads TGCGCCAGCAGACCCAGGGTGCCGAACACTGAAGCTTTCTTT. V and J are TRBV4-1 and TRBJ1-1, with D perhaps matching TRBD1 (5 bases). Germline-derived CDR1 and CDR2 are MGHRA and YSYEKL. Between the trimmed V and J ends, which lost 6 bases and 1 base, there was a span of 12 bases. The CDR3 covers 14 residues.

Here the CDR3 reads CASSLAGIEAFF. The CDR3 DNA reads as TGTGCCAGCAGCTTGGCCGGGATTGAAGCTTTCTTT. V usage is TRBV5-5 and J usage is TRBJ1-1; D is ambiguous. This CDR3 region has 12 residues. The V gene lost 0 bases and the J gene lost 7 bases, with 7 bases spanning the gap. Germline assignment: CDR1 SGHKS and CDR2 YYEKEE (reference sequence).